The 32 T cell receptor beta chains below were found in one sample sequenced in a study of CD8+ T cells in alopecia areata. Once RNA had been extracted, it was reverse transcribed into cDNA to act as the sequencing template. Here immunoSEQ multiplex PCR was the method, and the copy in TCRdb shows in-frame clones only, minus some. The data show 70,000 or so clones, around 29% seen once. Treatment noted: oral pan-JAK inhibitor, 5-10 mg twice daily. Specimen: CD8+ T cells sorted from blood, collected at week 4, from a patient treated with tofacitinib. The receptors shown here come from a human donor with alopecia areata.

This clone was counted between two and nine times. The sample has other DNA sequences that encode this CDR3 too. The gene calls are TRBV29-1 and TRBJ2-5, with unresolved D. Germline V gives CDR1 SQVTM, CDR2 ANQGSEA. The CDR3 is made up of 10 amino acids. Trimming removed 4 bases at V and 5 bases at J, with 5 bases between. The CDR3 is CSVVSETQYF. DNA of the CDR3: TGCAGCGTTGTCAGTGAGACCCAGTACTTC.

V is TRBV19 and J is TRBJ2-2; D may match TRBD1 or TRBD2 (5 bases each). V was pared by 5 bases and J by 5 bases, with 9 bases between. CDR3 length: 13 residues. Looked up from germline, CDR1 is LNHDA and CDR2 is SQIVND (reference sequence). The CDR3 DNA follows: TGTGCCAGTAGTGGGACCCGAACCGGGGAGCTGTTTTTT. Protein sequence: CASSGTRTGELFF.

J is TRBJ1-1 and V is TRBV6-5; D is unclear. V was pared by 0 bases and J by 3 bases, with 8 bases between. The germline gives CDR1 MNHEY, CDR2 SVGAGI. The CDR3 spans 14 residues. This CDR3 reads CASSYSTLYTEAFF. The CDR3 DNA reads as TGTGCCAGCAGTTACTCAACGTTATACACTGAAGCTTTCTTT.

The chain recombines TRBV4-1 with TRBJ2-3, with D perhaps matching TRBD1 or TRBD2 (5 bases each). CDR3 length equals 14 residues. Per germline, CDR1 MGHRA and CDR2 YSYEKL. Trimming took 6 bases from V and 4 from J, leaving 14 bases between them. The chain's CDR3 is CASRGTPGADTQYF. The DNA for the CDR3 is TGCGCCAGCAGAGGGACCCCCGGGGCAGATACGCAGTATTTT.

This clone was seen more than once but under ten times. The J gene is TRBJ2-1, the V gene TRBV15; 8 bases line up with TRBD2. Germline values: CDR1 LNHNV, CDR2 YYDKDF (reference sequence). This CDR3 comprises 16 residues. J lost 7 bases, V lost 5 bases, and 13 bases had no gene match. CDR3 residues: CATSGGREGLGNEQFF. CDR3 nucleotides: TGTGCCACCAGCGGGGGTCGGGAGGGTCTAGGGAATGAGCAGTTCTTC.

This clone was observed a few times. V usage is TRBV29-1 and J usage is TRBJ2-1, with 8 bases identical to TRBD2. V gave up 1 base and J gave up 0 bases; unmatched junction bases: 2. This CDR3 is 15 amino acids long. Germline V gives CDR1 SQVTM, CDR2 ANQGSEA. CDR3 DNA sequence: TGCAGCGTTGAAGGAGCGGGAGCCTCCTACAATGAGCAGTTCTTC. Translated, it gives CSVEGAGASYNEQFF.

The chain is built from TRBV4-1 and TRBJ1-1; D perhaps matches TRBD1 (5 bases). In germline, CDR1 is MGHRA, CDR2 YSYEKL. The V end was cut by 4 bases, the J end by 2 bases, with 11 bases between. The CDR3 covers 14 residues. DNA for the CDR3: TGCGCCAGCAGCCCGATGACAGAAAACACTGAAGCTTTCTTT. Its protein product is CASSPMTENTEAFF.

In the case of this clone: One junction end does not reproduce the germline sequence, and a read error may be involved. The chain joins TRBV7-2 to TRBJ2-7; D gene uncertain. The germline CDR1 and CDR2 sequences are SGHTA and FQGNSA. CDR3 length: 16 amino acids. This CDR3 reads CASSPRRVSFSYEQYF. In nucleotides, the CDR3 is TGCGCCAGCAGCCCTCGGAGAGTCTCTTTCTCCTACGAGCAGTACTTC. Based on the CDR3 plus reference TRBV7-2 and TRBJ2-7, the full variable domain is GAGVSQSPSNKVTEKGKDVELRCDPISGHTALYWYRQSLGQGLEFLIYFQGNSAPDKSGLPSDRFSAERTGGSVSTLTIQRTQQEDSAVYLCASSPRRVSFSYEQYFGPGTRLTVT.

This clone is large (0.1 to 1%) in the sample. The chain is built from TRBV10-2 and TRBJ2-3; 12 nucleotides line up with TRBD2. Germline V gene lookup returns CDR1 WSHSY and CDR2 SAAADI. The CDR3 runs 16 residues. V was clipped by 7 bases and J by 6 bases; unmatched bases: 11. DNA for the CDR3: TGCGCCAGCACCGACACCGCTAGCGGGAGGGCGGATACGCAGTATTTT. Residues: CASTDTASGRADTQYF.

The DNA of the CDR3 is TGCAGCGTTGAAACGGGGGCGCTAGCCAAAAACATTCAGTACTTC. Its translation: CSVETGALAKNIQYF. The V and J genes are TRBV29-1 and TRBJ2-4; D tentatively reads TRBD1 or TRBD2 (6 bases each). Germline lookup yields CDR1 SQVTM and CDR2 ANQGSEA. CDR3 length: 15 residues. V was cut by 2 bases and J by 0 bases, with 11 bases left in between.

V is TRBV4-1 and J is TRBJ2-3, with D tentatively TRBD1 (6 bases). The V end was cut by 0 bases, the J end by 6 bases, with 19 bases between. The length of the CDR3 is 17 residues. The V gene's germline CDR1 is MGHRA and CDR2 YSYEKL. CDR3 nucleotides: TGCGCCAGCAGCCAAGAGGGTCAGGGGCCGATAGGGGATACGCAGTATTTT. The encoded protein is CASSQEGQGPIGDTQYF.

The V gene is TRBV15, the J gene TRBJ1-1; D call uncertain. V lost 5 bases and J lost 2, with 9 bases in between. The CDR3 extends over 13 amino acids. Germline V gene data show CDR1 as LNHNV and CDR2 as YYDKDF (reference sequence). DNA of the CDR3: TGTGCCACCAGCCCCGGCAGCAACACTGAAGCTTTCTTT. This codes for CATSPGSNTEAFF.

This chain uses TRBV29-1 with TRBJ2-3; D might be TRBD2 (6 bases). The CDR3 loop spans 15 amino acids. The germline V gene encodes CDR1 SQVTM and CDR2 ANQGSEA. V was pared by 0 bases and J by 0 bases, with 10 bases between. CDR3 in DNA: TGCAGCGTTGAAGATCGTGGGACTAGCACAGATACGCAGTATTTT. It codes for CSVEDRGTSTDTQYF.

This rearrangement joins TRBV29-1 to TRBJ2-2; D might be TRBD1 (5 bases). Germline V gene sequence: CDR1 SQVTM, CDR2 ANQGSEA. The CDR3 runs to 13 residues. The V gene lost 4 bases and the J gene lost 1 base, with 7 bases spanning the gap. As DNA, the CDR3 is TGCAGCGTTGCCAGGGAGAACACCGGGGAGCTGTTTTTT. Translation gives CSVARENTGELFF.

This chain links TRBV5-1 with TRBJ1-1, with D hard to call. This CDR3 is built from 15 residues. With 4 bases removed from V and 3 bases from J, the gap between germline ends came to 16 bases. The germline gives CDR1 SGHRS, CDR2 YFSETQ. In DNA form, the CDR3 reads TGCGCCAGCAGCACATCAGGAGTGGTGGACACTGAAGCTTTCTTT. It encodes CASSTSGVVDTEAFF. Supplemented by reference TRBV5-1 and TRBJ1-1, the full variable domain reads KAGVTQTPRYLIKTRGQQVTLSCSPISGHRSVSWYQQTPGQGLQFLFEYFSETQRNKGNFPGRFSGRQFSNSRSEMNVSTLELGDSALYLCASSTSGVVDTEAFFGQGTRLTVV.

This clone was detected a few times. The V and J genes are TRBV28 and TRBJ1-2; D is perhaps TRBD1 (6 bases). The germline gives CDR1 MDHEN, CDR2 SYDVKM. Deletions cut 5 bases from V and 4 bases from J, with 17 bases between. The CDR3 runs 15 residues. The CDR3 DNA follows: TGTGCCAGCAGTGTTTCAGTTAGGGGGACCTATGGCTACACCTTC. As protein: CASSVSVRGTYGYTF.

This clone has more than one count but fewer than ten. The V call is TRBV7-2, the J call TRBJ2-7; either TRBD1 or TRBD2 may fit D (7 bases each). V lost 7 bases and J 3 bases, leaving 25 bases between the germline ends. The CDR3 loop spans 17 amino acids. Germline V lookup: CDR1 SGHTA, CDR2 FQGNSA. The CDR3 DNA follows: TGTGCCAGCACCCTTAGGGGGCGGTCCCTAGCGGACTACGAGCAGTACTTC. It yields the protein CASTLRGRSLADYEQYF.

The genes are TRBV29-1 and TRBJ2-1; tentatively, D is TRBD1 (5 bases). The germline V and J ends were trimmed by 4 bases and 0 bases, with 16 bases remaining between them. Germline values: CDR1 SQVTM, CDR2 ANQGSEA. The length of the CDR3 is 16 residues. The CDR3 loop is CSVGGEDRSSYNEQFF. The CDR3 DNA follows: TGCAGCGTTGGGGGCGAGGACCGAAGCTCCTACAATGAGCAGTTCTTC.

This clone was detected a few times. The chain employs TRBV13 and TRBJ2-7; D is unresolved. CDR3 size: 13 residues. Germline assignment: CDR1 PRHDT and CDR2 FYEKMQ (reference sequence). V was cut by 5 bases and J by 4 bases, with 12 bases left in between. CDR3 sequence: CASSKENGYEQYF. The CDR3 coding sequence is TGTGCCAGCAGCAAGGAAAATGGGTACGAGCAGTACTTC. Filled out from reference TRBV13 and TRBJ2-7, the complete variable domain reads AAGVIQSPRHLIKEKRETATLKCYPIPRHDTVYWYQQGPGQDPQFLISFYEKMQSDKGSIPDRFSAQQFSDYHSELNMSSLELGDSALYFCASSKENGYEQYFGPGTRLTVT.

This chain uses TRBV7-2 with TRBJ2-1; 8 bases align to TRBD2. Germline-derived CDR1 and CDR2 are SGHTA and FQGNSA. The V segment lost 1 base and the J segment 8 bases; nucleotides outside the gene matches: 7. The CDR3 is 15 residues long. CDR3 sequence reads: CASSLGTAGVDEQFF. CDR3 DNA sequence: TGTGCCAGCAGCTTAGGTACAGCGGGAGTGGATGAGCAGTTCTTC. Combining the CDR3 with reference TRBV7-2 and TRBJ2-1 gives the whole variable domain GAGVSQSPSNKVTEKGKDVELRCDPISGHTALYWYRQSLGQGLEFLIYFQGNSAPDKSGLPSDRFSAERTGGSVSTLTIQRTQQEDSAVYLCASSLGTAGVDEQFFGPGTRLTVL.

A few counts support this clone. The chain uses TRBV19 and TRBJ2-3; D call uncertain. Per germline, CDR1 LNHDA and CDR2 SQIVND (reference sequence). The V end lost 3 bases, the J end lost 13 bases, and 11 bases lay between the germline ends. CDR3 length equals 11 residues. As DNA, the CDR3 is TGTGCCAGTAGTATTGGGGTGTTGGAGTATTTT. It specifies CASSIGVLEYF.

This chain joins TRBV29-1 and TRBJ2-5, with D possibly TRBD2 on 6 matching bases. This CDR3 spans 14 amino acids. V was pared by 3 bases and J by 1 base, with 12 bases between. Germline V gene lookup returns CDR1 SQVTM and CDR2 ANQGSEA. CDR3 in amino acids: CSVDGGDSQETQYF. DNA for the CDR3: TGCAGCGTTGACGGGGGTGACAGCCAAGAGACCCAGTACTTC.

J is TRBJ2-1 and V is TRBV5-1; maybe TRBD2 (5 bases). Germline V CDR1 and CDR2: SGHRS, YFSETQ. V lost 3 bases to trimming and J lost 7 bases, with 20 bases between them. The CDR3 is 16 amino acids. CDR3 nucleotides: TGCGCCAGCAGCTCGACCGGGCCACCGGACTTAAATGAGCAGTTCTTC. Translating gives CASSSTGPPDLNEQFF.

This chain uses TRBV29-1 with TRBJ2-2; no clear D gene. The germline gives CDR1 SQVTM, CDR2 ANQGSEA. The CDR3 sequence is 10 residues long. Between the trimmed V and J ends, which lost 2 bases and 7 bases, there was a span of 2 bases. The CDR3 spells CSVENGELFF. CDR3 in DNA: TGCAGCGTTGAAAACGGGGAGCTGTTTTTT.

This rearrangement joins TRBV29-1 to TRBJ2-7, with D unclear. This CDR3 comprises 12 residues. Germline loops: CDR1 SQVTM, CDR2 ANQGSEA. Trimming removed 0 bases from V and 6 bases from J, with 9 bases in between. The CDR3 is CSVEDRATEQYF. In nucleotides, the CDR3 is TGCAGCGTTGAAGATCGAGCGACCGAGCAGTACTTC.

The chain is built from TRBV5-4 and TRBJ2-5; D unclear. Matching the DNA end better, TRBJ2-7 makes the J call doubtful. This CDR3 is 13 amino acids long. Germline V gene data show CDR1 as SGHNT and CDR2 as YYREEE (reference sequence). CDR3 bases: TGTGCCAGCTCGGTTCCTAATAATTACGAGCAGTACTTC. It is translated as CASSVPNNYEQYF.

Worth noting for this clone: A far larger clone is one base from this, pointing to a likely read error. The rearrangement uses TRBV7-9 and TRBJ2-1; 8 positions agree with TRBD2. The CDR3 is 17 residues long. The ends lost 5 bases at V and 2 bases at J; junction bases unmatched: 11. The germline gives CDR1 SEHNR, CDR2 FQNEAQ (reference sequence). DNA for the CDR3: TGTGCCAGCAGCCAAGATCGGGATAGCGGGACCTACAATGAGCAGTTCTTC. This sequence encodes CASSQDRDSGTYNEQFF. The variable domain in full, with the rest retrieved from reference TRBV7-9 and TRBJ2-1, is DTGVSQNPRHKITKRGQNVTFRCDPISEHNRLYWYRQTLGQGPEFLTYFQNEAQLEKSRLLSDRFSAERPKGSFSTLEIQRTEQGDSAMYLCASSQDRDSGTYNEQFFGPGTRLTVL.

This clone occurred many times. This chain links TRBV6-1 with TRBJ1-1; D is unresolved. The V gene lost 6 bases and the J gene lost 1 base, with 9 bases spanning the gap. CDR1 MNHNS and CDR2 SASEGT come from the germline V gene. This CDR3 comprises 13 residues. CDR3 in DNA: TGTGCCAGCAGCCATACAGAGAACACTGAAGCTTTCTTT. Protein: CASSHTENTEAFF.

The chain has TRBV29-1 and TRBJ1-2, with D perhaps matching TRBD1 (6 bases). The CDR3 has 14 residues. Germline CDR1 SQVTM, CDR2 ANQGSEA. Trimming stripped 3 bases from V and 0 bases from J, with 11 bases between. CDR3 DNA sequence: TGCAGCGTTGAGACGACAGGAGCTAACTATGGCTACACCTTC. Translated: CSVETTGANYGYTF.

This clone is labeled as large. Here the CDR3 reads CASSVPTSGPNEQFF. The CDR3 bases are TGTGCCAGTAGTGTTCCGACTAGCGGTCCCAATGAGCAGTTCTTC. The V gene is TRBV19, the J gene TRBJ2-1; 9 nucleotides match TRBD2. CDR1 LNHDA and CDR2 SQIVND come from the germline V gene (reference sequence). The CDR3 has 15 amino acids. With V trimmed by 5 bases and J by 6 bases, 8 bases remained unmatched.

The V call is TRBV7-2, the J call TRBJ2-1; D gene ambiguous. CDR3 length equals 15 residues. The V end was cut by 3 bases, the J end by 4 bases, with 13 bases between. Germline V gives CDR1 SGHTA, CDR2 FQGNSA. The CDR3 reads CASSFGRPTYNEQFF. The CDR3 DNA is TGTGCCAGCAGCTTCGGGCGCCCTACATACAATGAGCAGTTCTTC.

This clone has a count of ten or more. The chain has TRBV7-2 and TRBJ1-1; D remains unclear. V dropped 5 bases and J dropped 5 bases, with 12 bases sitting between them. Germline loops: CDR1 SGHTA, CDR2 FQGNSA. The CDR3 is made up of 13 amino acids. DNA for the CDR3: TGTGCCAGCAGCGGTAGTGGGGTGACTGAAGCTTTCTTT. Translating it yields CASSGSGVTEAFF.